The 31 T cell receptor beta chains in this list originate from one sample, sequenced in a study of cytomegalovirus exposure and HLA in healthy donors. The PCR employed 60 Vbeta primers together with 13 Jbeta primers. The repertoire was sequenced with immunoSEQ multiplex PCR; TCRdb's copy has only in-frame clones and lacks some. The table lists over 150,000 clones, approximately 80% of them singletons. Material: PBMCs. These receptors were collected from a man between 18 and 35 years old in good health and CMV-seropositive.

The V call is TRBV19, the J call TRBJ2-5; 9 bases are a match to TRBD2. The CDR3 totals 15 residues. From germline, CDR1 is LNHDA and CDR2 SQIVND (reference sequence). V was pared by 7 bases and J by 1 base, with 7 bases of the junction left unmatched. The CDR3 spells CASIPAGGTQETQYF. CDR3 in DNA: TGTGCCAGTATCCCAGCGGGGGGCACCCAAGAGACCCAGTACTTC.

This clone has a handful of counts. Compared with germline, one end of the junction differs, possibly owing to a read error. CDR3 in DNA: TGTGCCAGCAGCAGCGGGACAGGGACGAACAGTCAGTACTTC. This sequence encodes CASSSGTGTNSQYF. This rearrangement joins TRBV7-6 to TRBJ2-4, with TRBD1 identical over 9 bases. This CDR3 has 14 amino acids. From germline, CDR1 is SGHVS and CDR2 FNYEAQ. Full variable domain (rest looked up from reference TRBV7-6 and TRBJ2-4): GAGVSQSPRYKVTKRGQDVALRCDPISGHVSLYWYRQALGQGPEFLTYFNYEAQQDKSGLPNDRFSAERPEGSISTLTIQRTEQRDSAMYRCASSSGTGTNSQYFGAGTRLSVL.

The chain couples TRBV13 to TRBJ2-3, with D maybe TRBD1 (6 bases). Germline V gene sequence: CDR1 PRHDT, CDR2 FYEKMQ (reference sequence). This CDR3 region has 15 residues. With 4 bases removed from V and 0 bases from J, the gap between germline ends came to 11 bases. The CDR3 sequence: CASSSRTESTDTQYF. The CDR3, as DNA: TGTGCCAGCAGCTCGAGGACAGAGAGCACAGATACGCAGTATTTT.

This clone was detected only a few times. V gene TRBV2 combines with J gene TRBJ2-1; D is perhaps TRBD2 (7 bases). This CDR3 has 15 residues. Per the germline V gene, CDR1 is SNHLY and CDR2 is FYNNEI. Trimming left V 3 bases short and J 8 bases short, with 17 bases between. The CDR3 nucleotides read TGTGCCAGCAGTGAGTGGTGGGGGGGCTTGGATGAGCAGTTCTTC. Translation: CASSEWWGGLDEQFF.

The chain employs TRBV27 and TRBJ2-1, with D unclear. CDR1 and CDR2 (germline): MNHEY, SMNVEV (reference sequence). The CDR3 covers 14 residues. V was pared by 6 bases and J by 0 bases, with 9 bases between. The CDR3 region has the DNA TGTGCCAGCAGCCCTTATAGCTCCTACAATGAGCAGTTCTTC. Translated: CASSPYSSYNEQFF.

The chain carries TRBV18 and TRBJ2-7, with 8 bases identical to TRBD1. J lost 3 bases, V lost 3 bases, and 4 bases had no gene match. CDR3 length equals 14 residues. Germline CDR1 and CDR2: KGHSH and LQKENI. CDR3 loop: CASSPGDRGYEQYF. As DNA, the CDR3 is TGTGCCAGCTCACCCGGAGACAGGGGCTACGAGCAGTACTTC.

The chain combines TRBV19 with TRBJ1-3; D is unresolved. This CDR3 comprises 15 residues. Germline V gene data show CDR1 as LNHDA and CDR2 as SQIVND (reference sequence). Trimming shortened V by 1 base and J by 0 bases, and 7 bases separated the two germline ends. For the CDR3, the DNA is TGTGCCAGTAGTATAGCCGCAGTCTCTGGAAACACCATATATTTT. Its protein is CASSIAAVSGNTIYF.

CDR3 region: CASMGSGTWPGTGELFF. Written as DNA, the CDR3 is TGTGCCAGCATGGGGAGCGGGACCTGGCCGGGGACCGGGGAGCTGTTTTTT. The rearrangement uses TRBV2 and TRBJ2-2, with TRBD2 matching over 7 bases. V lost 7 bases and J lost 5; bases outside the gene matches: 16. This CDR3 comprises 17 residues. Germline CDR1 is SNHLY and CDR2 is FYNNEI.

The J gene is TRBJ1-5, the V gene TRBV27; maybe TRBD1 (5 bases). CDR1 and CDR2 (germline): MNHEY, SMNVEV (reference sequence). This CDR3 has 15 residues. V gave up 5 bases and J gave up 0 bases, with 11 bases separating them. In nucleotides, the CDR3 is TGTGCCAGCAGTGTTGACAGATATAGCAATCAGCCCCAGCATTTT. Translated, it gives CASSVDRYSNQPQHF.

The gene calls are TRBV18 and TRBJ1-1, with D hard to call. V lost 2 bases and J lost 1, with 11 bases in between. The CDR3 runs 15 residues. Germline CDR1 and CDR2: KGHSH and LQKENI. For the CDR3, the DNA is TGTGCCAGCTCACCATTTGAGAGCCGGAACACTGAAGCTTTCTTT. This gives the protein CASSPFESRNTEAFF.

The chain couples TRBV19 to TRBJ2-1, with a tentative D call TRBD1 (5 bases). V was cut by 1 base and J by 5 bases, with 15 bases left in between. This CDR3 is 16 amino acids long. CDR1 is LNHDA, CDR2 SQIVND, per germline (reference sequence). The CDR3: CASSIGTDRLNNEQFF. In nucleotides, the CDR3 is TGTGCCAGTAGTATAGGTACAGACAGATTAAACAATGAGCAGTTCTTC.

This chain links TRBV7-9 with TRBJ2-5, with D tentatively TRBD2 (6 bases). Germline V gene data show CDR1 as SEHNR and CDR2 as FQNEAQ (reference sequence). The germline V and J ends were trimmed by 8 bases and 3 bases, with 16 bases remaining between them. The CDR3 contains 14 residues. CDR3 residues: CASAAGLGKETQYF. The CDR3 DNA sequence: TGTGCCAGCGCTGCGGGACTTGGTAAAGAGACCCAGTACTTC.

This chain links TRBV9 with TRBJ2-1, with 7 bases matching TRBD1. Trimming cost V 4 bases and J 5 bases; bases outside gene matches: 9. Germline-derived CDR1 and CDR2 are SGDLS and YYNGEE. CDR3 length: 15 amino acids. The chain's CDR3 is CASSPSGTVDNEQFF. CDR3 nucleotides: TGTGCCAGCAGCCCTTCCGGGACAGTCGACAATGAGCAGTTCTTC.

The gene calls are TRBV9 and TRBJ2-1; 12 nucleotides match TRBD2. The CDR3 totals 18 residues. V was clipped by 0 bases and J by 0 bases; unmatched bases: 4. Per the germline V gene, CDR1 is SGDLS and CDR2 is YYNGEE. The CDR3 here is CASSVGLAGASSYNEQFF. In DNA form, the CDR3 reads TGTGCCAGCAGCGTAGGACTAGCGGGGGCAAGCTCCTACAATGAGCAGTTCTTC.

The CDR3 sequence: CTSSQGLMRARGGMAYGYTF. DNA for the CDR3: TGCACCAGCAGCCAAGGACTAATGCGGGCGAGGGGGGGAATGGCATATGGCTACACCTTC. The chain is built from TRBV1 and TRBJ1-2. TRBV1 is deemed a pseudogene. The CDR3 runs 20 residues.

V and J are TRBV2 and TRBJ2-7; 8 bases are a match to TRBD1. Trimming removed 8 bases from V and 5 bases from J; junction bases left unmatched: 8. The germline CDR1 and CDR2 sequences are SNHLY and FYNNEI. The CDR3 is 13 amino acids. The CDR3 is CASGRDRSHEQYF. In DNA, the CDR3 is TGTGCCAGCGGCCGGGACAGGTCCCACGAGCAGTACTTC.

The chain employs TRBV5-1 and TRBJ2-7; 11 bases are a match to TRBD1. The V segment lost 0 bases and the J segment 3 bases; nucleotides outside the gene matches: 2. The CDR3 length is 15 residues. The germline gives CDR1 SGHRS, CDR2 YFSETQ. CDR3 DNA: TGCGCCAGCAGCTTGGGGGACAGGGGGGTCTACGAGCAGTACTTC. This codes for CASSLGDRGVYEQYF.

The J gene is TRBJ1-1, the V gene TRBV6-1; 11 bases are a match to TRBD1. The length of the CDR3 is 16 residues. The germline gives CDR1 MNHNS, CDR2 SASEGT. V was clipped by 3 bases and J by 5 bases; unmatched bases: 8. The CDR3 loop is CASSERTGGDVTEAFF. The CDR3 nucleotides read TGTGCCAGCAGTGAGAGGACAGGGGGCGATGTTACTGAAGCTTTCTTT.

The rearrangement uses TRBV7-3 and TRBJ1-2, with 11 bases fitting TRBD1. Looked up from germline, CDR1 is SGHTA and CDR2 is FQGTGA. J gave up 6 bases and V 3 bases, and 15 bases lay outside the gene matches. This CDR3 spans 18 amino acids. The CDR3 region is CASSFFLLQDRGQHGYTF. Written as DNA, the CDR3 is TGTGCCAGCAGCTTTTTCTTATTGCAGGACAGGGGGCAGCATGGCTACACCTTC.

The rearrangement joins TRBV15 to TRBJ2-7; the D gene is possibly TRBD2 (7 bases). Trimming stripped 3 bases from V and 3 bases from J, with 15 bases between. The germline gives CDR1 LNHNV, CDR2 YYDKDF (reference sequence). The CDR3 totals 15 residues. In nucleotides, the CDR3 is TGTGCCACCAGCAGTGTGGGGGGGGCCGTCTACGAGCAGTACTTC. Amino acid sequence: CATSSVGGAVYEQYF.

The chain links TRBV5-4 to TRBJ2-7; 7 nucleotides align to TRBD1. Unmatched junction bases numbered 5, after V lost 4 bases and J lost 7 bases. The CDR3 runs 12 residues. In germline, CDR1 is SGHNT, CDR2 YYREEE (reference sequence). The CDR3 DNA follows: TGTGCCAGCAGCCCCGGGACAGAGGAGCAGTACTTC. This encodes CASSPGTEEQYF.

J is TRBJ2-7 and V is TRBV4-1, with TRBD1 identical over 8 bases. The CDR3 sequence is 15 residues long. V shed 4 bases and J 1 base; nucleotides not matched to a gene: 6. CDR1 is MGHRA and CDR2 is YSYEKL in the germline V gene. CDR3 DNA: TGCGCCAGCAGCCCCCCCGGACAGGGATCCTACGAGCAGTACTTC. This gives the protein CASSPPGQGSYEQYF.

J is TRBJ1-1 and V is TRBV9, with 9 nucleotides matching TRBD1. Germline V gene sequence: CDR1 SGDLS, CDR2 YYNGEE. Trimming cost V 2 bases and J 2 bases; bases outside gene matches: 10. The CDR3 consists of 17 residues. The CDR3 sequence: CASSVLIWTGANTEAFF. The CDR3 bases are TGTGCCAGCAGCGTTCTGATATGGACAGGGGCCAACACTGAAGCTTTCTTT.

This clone was picked up a small number of times. The chain recombines TRBV7-2 with TRBJ2-7; 7 positions match TRBD1. The V segment lost 5 bases and the J segment 4 bases; nucleotides outside the gene matches: 5. The germline V gene encodes CDR1 SGHTA and CDR2 FQGNSA. The length of the CDR3 is 13 residues. The CDR3: CASSLKQGYEQYF. Here the CDR3 DNA reads TGTGCCAGCAGCCTAAAACAGGGGTACGAGCAGTACTTC.

The V gene is TRBV7-6, the J gene TRBJ1-2, with D possibly matching TRBD1 (5 bases). Germline CDR1 SGHVS, CDR2 FNYEAQ. CDR3 size: 13 residues. V lost 5 bases and J lost 8, with 15 bases in between. The CDR3 bases are TGTGCCAGCAGCCCTTCCAGGGTTGGGGGCTACACCTTC. Translating it yields CASSPSRVGGYTF.

The rearrangement joins TRBV10-3 to TRBJ2-1; maybe TRBD2 (6 bases). The CDR3 totals 11 residues. The ends were cut back, 6 bases at V and 8 bases at J, with 8 bases in the middle. CDR1 is ENHRY, CDR2 SYGVKD, per germline. CDR3 amino acids: CAIRGGDEQFF. DNA of the CDR3: TGTGCCATCAGGGGCGGGGATGAGCAGTTCTTC.

This clone showed up just once. This rearrangement joins TRBV7-3 to TRBJ2-1; 8 bases are a match to TRBD2. Germline V gene data show CDR1 as SGHTA and CDR2 as FQGTGA. After removal of 2 bases from V and 10 bases from J, the junction contained 4 bases not matched to a gene. The CDR3 sequence is 13 residues long. CDR3 sequence (DNA): TGTGCCAGCAGCTTAGTACGCGGGGGGGAGCAGTTCTTC. Its protein is CASSLVRGGEQFF.

The chain couples TRBV6-1 to TRBJ2-5; D not resolved. CDR1 and CDR2 from the germline V gene are MNHNS and SASEGT. The V end was cut by 2 bases, the J end by 5 bases, with 6 bases between. The CDR3 has 12 residues. The CDR3 nucleotides are TGTGCCAGCAGTGAATCTAAGGAGACCCAGTACTTC. Translated, it gives CASSESKETQYF.

The gene calls are TRBV19 and TRBJ1-2, with D perhaps TRBD1 (6 bases). Germline V gives CDR1 LNHDA, CDR2 SQIVND (reference sequence). V shed 4 bases and J shed 2 bases, with 11 bases lying between them. This CDR3 is 14 amino acids long. The CDR3 sequence: CASSTGHRNYGYTF. For the CDR3, the DNA is TGTGCCAGTAGTACGGGACACAGAAACTATGGCTACACCTTC. The full variable domain, completed using reference TRBV19 and TRBJ1-2, is DGGITQSPKYLFRKEGQNVTLSCEQNLNHDAMYWYRQDPGQGLRLIYYSQIVNDFQKGDIAEGYSVSREKKESFPLTVTSAQKNPTAFYLCASSTGHRNYGYTFGSGTRLTVV.

This sequence joins TRBV9 and TRBJ2-1; a possible D gene is TRBD1 (5 bases). The CDR3 loop spans 16 amino acids. Germline CDR1 reads SGDLS; CDR2 reads YYNGEE. The V end was cut by 3 bases, the J end by 2 bases, with 15 bases between. CDR3 sequence reads: CASSGYRETAYNEQFF. As DNA, the CDR3 is TGTGCCAGCAGCGGATACCGCGAGACAGCCTACAATGAGCAGTTCTTC.

With regard to this clone: The sample holds other DNA sequences that translate to the same CDR3. The rearrangement links TRBV7-8 to TRBJ1-4; 7 bases map to TRBD1. The CDR3 spans 15 residues. CDR1 is SGHVS and CDR2 is FQNEAQ in the germline V gene. V dropped 1 base and J dropped 3; count of bases not matched to a gene: 2. CDR3 residues: CASSLGTGSNEKLFF. The CDR3 nucleotides read TGTGCCAGCAGCTTAGGGACAGGATCTAATGAAAAACTGTTTTTT.